This T cell receptor beta chain was identified during a study of CD8+ T cells in alopecia areata. RNA extraction and reverse transcription yielded cDNA as sequencing template. Profiled with immunoSEQ multiplex PCR; TCRdb holds only in-frame clones, not every one. The sample lists about 140,000 clones; 45% to 60% were seen once. Of note for this clone: The sample carries other DNA sequences with the same CDR3.

CDR1 GTSNPN and CDR2 SVGIG come from the germline V gene (reference sequence). V lost 0 bases, J lost 4 bases, and 8 bases lay in between. The CDR3 is 13 residues long. The sample taken for sequencing was CD4+ T cells sorted from blood. The TCR comes from a human donor in good health. This chain uses TRBV30 with TRBJ2-3; perhaps TRBD1 as D (5 bases). Written as DNA, the CDR3 is TGTGCCTGGAGTGTACAAGGGGCAGATACGCAGTATTTT. Protein product: CAWSVQGADTQYF.